The clone carrying this TCR beta chain was counted at least ten times. Its specificity is not known. The sorted Tregs were CD4+CD25+CD127-/low cells. Semi-nested PCR with Nested Universal Primer A followed constant-region reverse priming of full-length variable regions. Each CDR3 protein is one row after TCRdb ran MiXCR on the 5' RACE reads. Of about 9,800 distinct CDR3 sequences detected, about a quarter appear once; the ten largest clones hold roughly 3.2%. Study observations and caveats: The TCR gene usage of tumor memory CD4+ T cells clustered together with blood and lymph node memory CD4+ cells and with lymph node naive CD4+ cells. Tumor-infiltrating Treg TCR alpha and beta sequences overlapped most with tumor naive CD4+ T cells, then blood naive. Whole repertoires were not studied in the larger cohort, only one V-J beta rearrangement.

The TCR originated in a female donor with breast cancer. The sequenced sample consisted of Tregs sorted from blood.

CDR3 region: CASSQDPRGNTGELFF. The CDR3 region has the DNA TGCGCCAGCAGCCAAGATCCTAGGGGGAACACCGGGGAGCTGTTTTTT. The rearrangement links TRBV4-1 to TRBJ2-2, with a weak D call TRBD1 (5 bases). Per germline, CDR1 MGHRA and CDR2 YSYEKL. V lost 0 bases, J lost 1 base, and 9 bases lay in between. The CDR3 runs 16 residues.